Listed here are 13 T cell receptor beta chains from one sample, sequenced in a study of blood T cell repertoires in COVID-19. Assay: immunoSEQ multiplex PCR; the TCRdb copy retains only in-frame clones and omits some. The table shows roughly 76,000 clones, with roughly four fifths occurring only once. The sequencing input was peripheral blood. The source is a woman in her seventies with acute or convalescent COVID-19.

The chain joins TRBV12-3 or TRBV12-4 to TRBJ2-7, with TRBD2 as a possible D gene (6 bases). The CDR3 totals 13 residues. V lost 1 base to trimming and J lost 3 bases, with 7 bases between them. In DNA, the CDR3 is TGTGCCAGCAGTTTAGGGCGGGACTACGAGCAGTACTTC. It specifies CASSLGRDYEQYF.

The chain has TRBV27 and TRBJ1-2; D uncertain. Trimming cost V 2 bases and J 8 bases, with 15 bases left between them. The CDR3 is made up of 14 amino acids. Germline CDR1 MNHEY, CDR2 SMNVEV (reference sequence). In nucleotides, the CDR3 is TGTGCCAGCAGTTTAAACGCTATGGTCTTAGGCTACACCTTC. This encodes CASSLNAMVLGYTF.

The genes are TRBV7-9 and TRBJ2-5, with 9 bases lining up with TRBD1. The CDR3 is made up of 15 amino acids. V was pared by 5 bases and J by 1 base, with 5 bases of the junction left unmatched. Germline V gene lookup returns CDR1 SEHNR and CDR2 FQNEAQ (reference sequence). The CDR3 DNA reads TGTGCCAGCAGCAAGGACAGGGGAGTCCAAGAGACCCAGTACTTC. It yields the protein CASSKDRGVQETQYF. Full variable domain (outside the CDR3, taken from reference TRBV7-9 and TRBJ2-5): DTGVSQNPRHKITKRGQNVTFRCDPISEHNRLYWYRQTLGQGPEFLTYFQNEAQLEKSRLLSDRFSAERPKGSFSTLEIQRTEQGDSAMYLCASSKDRGVQETQYFGPGTRLLVL.

This sequence joins TRBV7-2 and TRBJ1-5; tentative D call: TRBD1 (5 bases). CDR3 length: 14 amino acids. Germline V gene sequence: CDR1 SGHTA, CDR2 FQGNSA. V was clipped by 1 base and J by 7 bases, with 11 bases between them. The CDR3: CASSLVTGDQPQHF. CDR3 nucleotide sequence: TGTGCCAGCAGCTTAGTCACAGGCGACCAGCCCCAGCATTTT.

The rearrangement uses TRBV2 and TRBJ1-5; D not resolved. This CDR3 spans 13 amino acids. In germline, CDR1 is SNHLY, CDR2 FYNNEI. V was clipped by 7 bases and J by 3 bases, with 10 bases between them. The CDR3 coding sequence is TGTGCCAGCAATCAGAATCCCAATCAGCCCCAGCATTTT. Translated: CASNQNPNQPQHF.

The chain combines TRBV7-8 with TRBJ2-1, with a possible D match to TRBD2 (5 bases). The germline V gene has CDR1 SGHVS and CDR2 FQNEAQ. The CDR3 runs 12 residues. V lost 5 bases, J lost 7 bases, and 9 bases lay in between. The CDR3, as DNA: TGTGCCAGCAGCAAACTAGGAAATGAGCAGTTCTTC. Encoded protein: CASSKLGNEQFF.

The J gene is TRBJ1-2, the V gene TRBV19; 8 bases match TRBD1. The CDR3 covers 16 residues. The trim removed 1 base at V and 2 bases at J, leaving 6 bases unmatched. The germline gives CDR1 LNHDA, CDR2 SQIVND (reference sequence). The CDR3: CASSIGRDRRNYGYTF. CDR3 bases: TGTGCCAGTAGTATAGGTCGGGACAGGAGAAACTATGGCTACACCTTC.

The chain combines TRBV5-4 with TRBJ1-1; a weak D match, TRBD1 (6 bases). Trimming removed 4 bases from V and 4 bases from J, with 14 bases in between. Looked up from germline, CDR1 is SGHNT and CDR2 is YYREEE (reference sequence). CDR3 length equals 14 residues. The CDR3 DNA reads as TGTGCCAGCAGCGCACAGGGTGGTAGCACTGAAGCTTTCTTT. Amino acids: CASSAQGGSTEAFF.

The chain recombines TRBV10-1 with TRBJ2-3; 14 bases fit TRBD2. The CDR3 consists of 17 residues. Trimming took 2 bases from V and 5 from J; bases not matched to a gene: 6. Germline V CDR1 and CDR2: WNHNN, SYGVQD (reference sequence). The CDR3 sequence is CASSERGLAGDRDTQYF. Written as DNA, the CDR3 is TGCGCCAGCAGTGAGAGGGGACTAGCGGGAGATAGAGATACGCAGTATTTT.

This clone was observed a few times. CDR3 region: CASSTEQGALGYTF. In DNA, the CDR3 is TGTGCCAGCAGTACCGAACAGGGGGCGCTTGGCTACACCTTC. V usage is TRBV6-5 and J usage is TRBJ1-2; 9 nucleotides align to TRBD1. J lost 7 bases, V lost 5 bases, and 8 bases had no gene match. Looked up from germline, CDR1 is MNHEY and CDR2 is SVGAGI. The CDR3 is 14 residues long.

The V call is TRBV29-1, the J call TRBJ2-1; TRBD2 aligns across 10 bases. CDR1 and CDR2 (germline): SQVTM, ANQGSEA. This CDR3 has 15 residues. The V segment lost 5 bases and the J segment 5 bases; nucleotides outside the gene matches: 9. The CDR3 nucleotides are TGCAGCGTTCCAGAGCGGGAGGGCCGAGACAATGAGCAGTTCTTC. Translating it yields CSVPEREGRDNEQFF.

The chain joins TRBV4-1 to TRBJ2-4, with D unclear. The length of the CDR3 is 15 residues. The V gene's germline CDR1 is MGHRA and CDR2 YSYEKL. The V end was cut by 2 bases, the J end by 6 bases, with 14 bases between. This chain's CDR3 is CASSQIAIPGNIQYF. The DNA for the CDR3 is TGCGCCAGCAGCCAAATCGCTATTCCGGGAAACATTCAGTACTTC.

The chain employs TRBV7-8 and TRBJ2-1, with 12 bases aligning to TRBD2. V gave up 4 bases and J gave up 7 bases; unmatched junction bases: 5. Germline CDR1 is SGHVS and CDR2 is FQNEAQ. This CDR3 contains 15 residues. The CDR3 bases are TGTGCCAGCAGCTGGCGACTAGCGGGAGATAATGAGCAGTTCTTC. This codes for CASSWRLAGDNEQFF.